Below, 12 T cell receptor beta chains from the same sample are listed, as sequenced in a study of shared T cell receptors in the human thymus. This table comes from immunoSEQ multiplex PCR, and its TCRdb copy is limited to in-frame clones, with some not included. The sample lists approximately 580,000 clones, more than 75% occurring once. The same sample was also studied in work on human thymus T cells.

Material for sequencing was thymocytes. Source of these receptors: a boy younger than two with a congenital heart defect.

The chain links TRBV6-5 to TRBJ1-1, with 8 bases matching TRBD1. The J segment lost 1 base and the V segment lost 11 bases, leaving 6 bases of the junction unmatched. Germline assignment: CDR1 MNHEY and CDR2 SVGAGI. The CDR3 is 13 residues long. The CDR3 spells CASAGTGNTEAFF. In DNA form, the CDR3 reads TGTGCCTCGGCCGGGACAGGGAACACTGAAGCTTTCTTT.

The chain combines TRBV18 with TRBJ2-5; TRBD2 might be the D (5 bases). The germline V gene encodes CDR1 KGHSH and CDR2 LQKENI. V was pared by 3 bases and J by 2 bases, with 16 bases between. The CDR3 is 16 amino acids. The CDR3 protein is CASSPSSHFDQETQYF. The CDR3 DNA reads as TGTGCCAGCTCACCTTCTAGCCACTTTGATCAAGAGACCCAGTACTTC.

This clone has only a few counts. This rearrangement joins TRBV4-3 to TRBJ2-7; D possibly corresponds to TRBD1 (7 bases). The V end lost 3 bases, the J end lost 3 bases, and 21 bases lay between the germline ends. This CDR3 has 17 amino acids. Germline lookup yields CDR1 LGHNA and CDR2 YSLEER. The CDR3 coding sequence is TGCGCCAGCAGCCACCTTGCCGGGACTCCAGGGGGCTACGAGCAGTACTTC. Translated, it gives CASSHLAGTPGGYEQYF.

V and J are TRBV4-1 and TRBJ2-5; D possibly corresponds to TRBD2 (7 bases). The end of the DNA is better explained by TRBJ2-7, so the J call may be wrong. The CDR3 covers 14 residues. Germline assignment: CDR1 MGHRA and CDR2 YSYEKL. CDR3 sequence: CASSRGGLGHEQYF. In nucleotides, the CDR3 is TGCGCCAGCAGCCGGGGGGGCCTCGGGCACGAGCAGTACTTC.

This chain links TRBV5-4 with TRBJ2-5; D not certain. The V end was cut by 2 bases, the J end by 5 bases, with 4 bases between. Germline V gives CDR1 SGHNT, CDR2 YYREEE (reference sequence). CDR3 size: 11 residues. CDR3 protein: CASSLEETQYF. The CDR3 region has the DNA TGTGCCAGCAGCTTAGAGGAGACCCAGTACTTC. Full variable domain (missing parts from reference TRBV5-4 and TRBJ2-5): ETGVTQSPTHLIKTRGQQVTLRCSSQSGHNTVSWYQQALGQGPQFIFQYYREEENGRGNFPPRFSGLQFPNYSSELNVNALELDDSALYLCASSLEETQYFGPGTRLLVL.

The chain is built from TRBV4-1 and TRBJ2-7; tentative D call: TRBD2 (5 bases). Germline assignment: CDR1 MGHRA and CDR2 YSYEKL. Deletions cut 1 base from V and 0 bases from J, with 16 bases between. The CDR3 spans 17 residues. CDR3 amino acids: CASSQALRRAYSYEQYF. For the CDR3, the DNA is TGCGCCAGCAGCCAAGCGCTCCGGCGGGCATACTCCTACGAGCAGTACTTC.

The V call is TRBV5-4, the J call TRBJ2-3; TRBD1 is a possible D gene (5 bases). The CDR3 has 9 residues. V was pared by 9 bases and J by 6 bases, with 5 bases between. Germline CDR1 reads SGHNT; CDR2 reads YYREEE (reference sequence). The CDR3 DNA reads TGTGCCAAGGGGGATACGCAGTATTTT. Translated: CAKGDTQYF.

J is TRBJ2-7 and V is TRBV4-3, with D tentatively TRBD2 (5 bases). The CDR3 is 15 amino acids. Trimming stripped 1 base from V and 4 bases from J, with 14 bases between. The germline V gene encodes CDR1 LGHNA and CDR2 YSLEER. The CDR3 sequence: CASSQGFSRGYEQYF. The CDR3 nucleotides read TGCGCCAGCAGCCAAGGGTTCTCCCGCGGGTACGAGCAGTACTTC.

The chain joins TRBV6-5 to TRBJ2-7, with D perhaps TRBD1 (5 bases). V was trimmed by 2 bases and J by 6 bases, leaving 14 bases between them. The germline V gene encodes CDR1 MNHEY and CDR2 SVGAGI. CDR3 length: 14 residues. The CDR3 reads CASSYGLRGGEQYF. The CDR3 bases are TGTGCCAGCAGTTACGGGCTTAGGGGTGGCGAGCAGTACTTC.

V is TRBV27 and J is TRBJ2-1, with 10 bases lining up with TRBD2. Germline CDR1 MNHEY, CDR2 SMNVEV (reference sequence). The CDR3 totals 15 residues. The J segment lost 7 bases and the V segment lost 4 bases, leaving 7 bases of the junction unmatched. The CDR3 DNA follows: TGTGCCAGCAGTTCGGGACTAGCGTATGATAATGAGCAGTTCTTC. This codes for CASSSGLAYDNEQFF.

The CDR3 region has the DNA TGCGCCAGCAGCCACTTATGGACTAGCGGACCTACCTACAATGAGCAGTTCTTC. Amino acid sequence: CASSHLWTSGPTYNEQFF. This sequence joins TRBV4-1 and TRBJ2-1; 10 bases are shared with TRBD2. CDR3 length: 18 residues. CDR1 and CDR2 (germline): MGHRA, YSYEKL. With 3 bases clipped from V and 2 bases from J, the junction kept 10 bases outside the gene matches.

V and J are TRBV28 and TRBJ2-7, with 10 bases lining up with TRBD2. The J call may be faulty, since TRBJ2-1 better matches the DNA end. The length of the CDR3 is 18 residues. Germline V lookup: CDR1 MDHEN, CDR2 SYDVKM. The CDR3 nucleotides are TGTGCCAGCAATAGGGGGGAACTAGCGGGGAGCTCCTACAATGAGCAGTTCTTC. It encodes CASNRGELAGSSYNEQFF.